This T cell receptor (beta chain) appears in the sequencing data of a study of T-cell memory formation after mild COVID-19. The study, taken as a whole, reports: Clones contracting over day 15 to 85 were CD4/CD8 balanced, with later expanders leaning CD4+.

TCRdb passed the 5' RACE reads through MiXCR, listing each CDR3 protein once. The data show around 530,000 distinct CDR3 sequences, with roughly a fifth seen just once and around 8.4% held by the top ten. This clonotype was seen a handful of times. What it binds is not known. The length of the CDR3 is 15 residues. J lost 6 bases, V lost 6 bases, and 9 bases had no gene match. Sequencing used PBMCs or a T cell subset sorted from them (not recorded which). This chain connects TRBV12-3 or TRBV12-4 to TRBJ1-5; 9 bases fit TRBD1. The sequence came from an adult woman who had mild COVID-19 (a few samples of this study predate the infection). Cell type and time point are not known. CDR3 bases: TGTGCCAGCAGCCCGACCGGGACAGGGAGTCAGCCCCAGCATTTT. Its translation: CASSPTGTGSQPQHF.